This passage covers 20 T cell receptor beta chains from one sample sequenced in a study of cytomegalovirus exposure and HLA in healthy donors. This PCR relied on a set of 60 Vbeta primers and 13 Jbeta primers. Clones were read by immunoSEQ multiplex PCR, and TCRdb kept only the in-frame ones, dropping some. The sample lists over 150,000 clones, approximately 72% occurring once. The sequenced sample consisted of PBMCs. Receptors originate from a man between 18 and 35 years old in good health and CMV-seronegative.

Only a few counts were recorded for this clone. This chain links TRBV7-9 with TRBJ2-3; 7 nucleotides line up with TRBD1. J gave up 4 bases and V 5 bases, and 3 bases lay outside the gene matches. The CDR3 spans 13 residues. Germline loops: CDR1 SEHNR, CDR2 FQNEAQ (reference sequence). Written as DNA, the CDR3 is TGTGCCAGCAGCCGAACAGGGGCAGATACGCAGTATTTT. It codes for CASSRTGADTQYF.

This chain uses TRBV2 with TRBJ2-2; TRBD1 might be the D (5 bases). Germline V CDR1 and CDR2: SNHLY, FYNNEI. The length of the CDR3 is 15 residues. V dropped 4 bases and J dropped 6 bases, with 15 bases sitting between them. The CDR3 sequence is CASSGRVRSAGELFF. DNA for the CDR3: TGTGCCAGCAGTGGCAGGGTCAGGTCTGCCGGGGAGCTGTTTTTT.

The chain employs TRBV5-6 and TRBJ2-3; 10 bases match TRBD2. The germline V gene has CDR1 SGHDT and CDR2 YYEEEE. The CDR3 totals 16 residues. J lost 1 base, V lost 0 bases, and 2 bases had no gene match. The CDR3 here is CASSLEAGGGTDTQYF. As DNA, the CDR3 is TGTGCCAGCAGCTTGGAAGCGGGGGGGGGCACAGATACGCAGTATTTT.

The CDR3 sequence is CASSFSGFYEQYF. The CDR3 DNA reads TGCGCCAGCAGCTTTTCGGGATTCTACGAGCAGTACTTC. The genes are TRBV5-1 and TRBJ2-7; possibly TRBD2 for D (5 bases). CDR1 is SGHRS and CDR2 is YFSETQ in the germline V gene. Trimming stripped 2 bases from V and 3 bases from J, with 9 bases between. The CDR3 loop spans 13 amino acids.

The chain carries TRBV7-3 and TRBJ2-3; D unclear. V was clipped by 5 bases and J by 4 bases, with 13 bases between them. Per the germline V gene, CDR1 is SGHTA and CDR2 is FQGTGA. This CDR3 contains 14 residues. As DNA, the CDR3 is TGTGCCAGCAGCCCTACGCCCTCGGCAGATACGCAGTATTTT. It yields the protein CASSPTPSADTQYF. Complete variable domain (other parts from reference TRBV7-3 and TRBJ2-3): GAGVSQTPSNKVTEKGKYVELRCDPISGHTALYWYRQSLGQGPEFLIYFQGTGAADDSGLPNDRFFAVRPEGSVSTLKIQRTERGDSAVYLCASSPTPSADTQYFGPGTRLTVL.

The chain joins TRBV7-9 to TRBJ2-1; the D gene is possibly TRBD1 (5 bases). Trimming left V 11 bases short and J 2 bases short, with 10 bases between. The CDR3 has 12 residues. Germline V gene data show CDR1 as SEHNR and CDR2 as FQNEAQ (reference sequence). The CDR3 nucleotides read TGTGCCGTTTCAGGGCCCTACAATGAGCAGTTCTTC. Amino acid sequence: CAVSGPYNEQFF.

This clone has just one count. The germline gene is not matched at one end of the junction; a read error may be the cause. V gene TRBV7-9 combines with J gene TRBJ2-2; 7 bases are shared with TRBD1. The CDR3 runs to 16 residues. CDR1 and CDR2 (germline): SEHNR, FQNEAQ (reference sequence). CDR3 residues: CSSRIGTGVDTGELFF. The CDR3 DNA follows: TGTTCCAGCAGGATCGGAACAGGGGTCGACACCGGGGAGCTGTTTTTT.

The CDR3 here is CASSWTSSSYNEQFF. CDR3 DNA: TGTGCCAGTAGCTGGACTAGCAGCTCCTACAATGAGCAGTTCTTC. The gene calls are TRBV19 and TRBJ2-1; 8 nucleotides match TRBD2. Germline CDR1 is LNHDA and CDR2 is SQIVND (reference sequence). Germline trimming cut 6 bases from V and 0 bases from J; bases unmatched to any gene: 4. This CDR3 contains 15 residues.

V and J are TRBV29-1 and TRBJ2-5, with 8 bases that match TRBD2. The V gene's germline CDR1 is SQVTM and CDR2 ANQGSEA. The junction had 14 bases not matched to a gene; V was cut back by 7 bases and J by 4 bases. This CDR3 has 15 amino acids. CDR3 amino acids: CSAQVRGGAGETQYF. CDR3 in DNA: TGCAGCGCCCAAGTCCGGGGGGGGGCAGGAGAGACCCAGTACTTC.

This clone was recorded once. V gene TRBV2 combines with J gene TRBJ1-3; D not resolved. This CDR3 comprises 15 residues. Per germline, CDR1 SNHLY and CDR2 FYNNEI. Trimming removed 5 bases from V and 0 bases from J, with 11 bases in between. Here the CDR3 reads CASSSQQYSGNTIYF. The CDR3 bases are TGTGCCAGCAGTTCCCAACAGTACTCTGGAAACACCATATATTTT. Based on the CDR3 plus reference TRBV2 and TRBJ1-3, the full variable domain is EPEVTQTPSHQVTQMGQEVILRCVPISNHLYFYWYRQILGQKVEFLVSFYNNEISEKSEIFDDQFSVERPDGSNFTLKIRSTKLEDSAMYFCASSSQQYSGNTIYFGEGSWLTVV.

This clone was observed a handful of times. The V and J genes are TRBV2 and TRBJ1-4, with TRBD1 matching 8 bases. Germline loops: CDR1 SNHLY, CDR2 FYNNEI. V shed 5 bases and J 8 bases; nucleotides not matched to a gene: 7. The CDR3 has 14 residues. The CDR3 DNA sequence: TGTGCCAGCAGTTTACGGACAGGGTTCGAAAAACTGTTTTTT. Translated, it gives CASSLRTGFEKLFF.

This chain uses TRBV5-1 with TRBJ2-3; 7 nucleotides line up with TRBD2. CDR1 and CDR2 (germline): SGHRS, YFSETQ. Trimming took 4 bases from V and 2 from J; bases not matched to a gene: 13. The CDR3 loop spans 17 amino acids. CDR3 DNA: TGCGCCAGCAGCACTCCGGCGGGCGGGGGACCCACAGATACGCAGTATTTT. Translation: CASSTPAGGGPTDTQYF.

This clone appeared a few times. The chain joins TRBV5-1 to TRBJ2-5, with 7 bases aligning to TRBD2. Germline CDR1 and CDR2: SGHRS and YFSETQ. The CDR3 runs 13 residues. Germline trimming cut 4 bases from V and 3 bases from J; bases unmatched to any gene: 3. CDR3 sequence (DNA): TGCGCCAGCAGCGGCGGGGGAGAAGAGACCCAGTACTTC. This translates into CASSGGGEETQYF. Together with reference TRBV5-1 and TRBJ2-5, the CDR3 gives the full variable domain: KAGVTQTPRYLIKTRGQQVTLSCSPISGHRSVSWYQQTPGQGLQFLFEYFSETQRNKGNFPGRFSGRQFSNSRSEMNVSTLELGDSALYLCASSGGGEETQYFGPGTRLLVL.

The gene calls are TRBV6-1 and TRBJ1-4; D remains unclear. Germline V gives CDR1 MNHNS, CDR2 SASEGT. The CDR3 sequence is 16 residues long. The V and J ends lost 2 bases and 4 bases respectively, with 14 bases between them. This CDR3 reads CASSELRSPYNEKLFF. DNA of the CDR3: TGTGCCAGCAGTGAATTGAGGAGTCCCTATAATGAAAAACTGTTTTTT.

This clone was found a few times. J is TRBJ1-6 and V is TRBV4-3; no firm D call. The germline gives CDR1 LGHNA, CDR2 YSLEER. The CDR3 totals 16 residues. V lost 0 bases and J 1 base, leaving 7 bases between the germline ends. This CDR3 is CASSQESRSYNSPLHF. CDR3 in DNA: TGCGCCAGCAGCCAAGAATCCAGGTCCTATAATTCACCCCTCCACTTT.

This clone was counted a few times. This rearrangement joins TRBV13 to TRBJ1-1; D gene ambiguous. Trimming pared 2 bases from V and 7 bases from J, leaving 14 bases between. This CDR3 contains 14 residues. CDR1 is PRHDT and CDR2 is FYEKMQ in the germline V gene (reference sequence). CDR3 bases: TGTGCCAGCAGCTTAACGTACAGAGCAAGTGAAGCTTTCTTT. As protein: CASSLTYRASEAFF.

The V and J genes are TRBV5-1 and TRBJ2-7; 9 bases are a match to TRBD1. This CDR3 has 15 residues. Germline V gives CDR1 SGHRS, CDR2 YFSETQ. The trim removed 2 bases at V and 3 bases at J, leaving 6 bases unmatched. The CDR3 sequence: CASSLTGGEGYEQYF. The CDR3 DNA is TGCGCCAGCAGCTTAACAGGGGGCGAAGGCTACGAGCAGTACTTC.

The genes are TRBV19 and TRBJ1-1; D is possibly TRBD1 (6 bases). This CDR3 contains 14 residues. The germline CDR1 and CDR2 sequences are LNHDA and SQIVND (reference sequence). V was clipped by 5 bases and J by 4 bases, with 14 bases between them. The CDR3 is CASSGQGIITEAFF. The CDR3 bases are TGTGCCAGTAGTGGGCAGGGGATTATCACTGAAGCTTTCTTT. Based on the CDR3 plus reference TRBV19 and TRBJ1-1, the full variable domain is DGGITQSPKYLFRKEGQNVTLSCEQNLNHDAMYWYRQDPGQGLRLIYYSQIVNDFQKGDIAEGYSVSREKKESFPLTVTSAQKNPTAFYLCASSGQGIITEAFFGQGTRLTVV.

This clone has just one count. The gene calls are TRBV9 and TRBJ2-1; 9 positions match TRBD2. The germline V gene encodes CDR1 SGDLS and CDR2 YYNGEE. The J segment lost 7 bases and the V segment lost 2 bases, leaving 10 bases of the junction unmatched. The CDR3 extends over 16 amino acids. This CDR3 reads CASSVSGGPPQNEQFF. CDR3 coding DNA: TGTGCCAGCAGCGTCAGCGGGGGGCCTCCCCAGAATGAGCAGTTCTTC.

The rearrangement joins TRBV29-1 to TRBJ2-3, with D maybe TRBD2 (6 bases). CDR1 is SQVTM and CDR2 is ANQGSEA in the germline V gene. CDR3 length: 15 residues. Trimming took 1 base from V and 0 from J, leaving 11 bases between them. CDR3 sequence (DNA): TGCAGCGTTGAAGGGTTCGGGGGTAGCACAGATACGCAGTATTTT. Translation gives CSVEGFGGSTDTQYF.